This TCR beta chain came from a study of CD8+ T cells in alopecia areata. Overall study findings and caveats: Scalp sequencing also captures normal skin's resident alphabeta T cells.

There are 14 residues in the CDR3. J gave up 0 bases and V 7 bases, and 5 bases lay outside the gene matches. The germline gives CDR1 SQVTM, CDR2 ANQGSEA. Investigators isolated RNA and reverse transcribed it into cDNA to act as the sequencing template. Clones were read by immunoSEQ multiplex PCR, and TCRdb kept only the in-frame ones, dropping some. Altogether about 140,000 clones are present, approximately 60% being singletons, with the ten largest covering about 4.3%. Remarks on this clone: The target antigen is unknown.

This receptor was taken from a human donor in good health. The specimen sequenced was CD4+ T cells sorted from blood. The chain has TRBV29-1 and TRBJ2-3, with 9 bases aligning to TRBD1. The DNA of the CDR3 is TGCAGCGCGGATACAGGGGGCAGCACAGATACGCAGTATTTT. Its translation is CSADTGGSTDTQYF.